The present TCR beta chain was sequenced within a study of T cells in Graves' hyperthyroidism and ophthalmopathy. This clonotype was seen repeatedly, ten times or more. The antigen is not known. The CDR3 regions of TCR beta were amplified from RNA transcripts. Initially, a first-round RT-PCR of the TCR CDR3 employed the HTBI primer set. A single record per CDR3 protein comes from TCRdb applying MiXCR to the multiplex PCR reads. The sample lists a few hundred thousand distinct CDR3 sequences; 18% were seen once. CDR1 is MNHEY and CDR2 is SVGAGI in the germline V gene. Trimming stripped 0 bases from V and 9 bases from J, with 2 bases between. The CDR3 spans 10 residues. Regarding the study as a whole: The model foresaw ophthalmopathy a median 6.5 months prior to onset.

Across 18 months, stable Graves' hyperthyroidism was marked by no progression to ophthalmopathy. The sequence was obtained from a woman aged 50 to 65 with Graves' hyperthyroidism. The rearrangement links TRBV6-5 to TRBJ1-1; D gene unclear. Specimen: blood. Written as DNA, the CDR3 is TGTGCCAGCAGTTACTCAAAAGCTTTCTTT. Translated, it gives CASSYSKAFF.